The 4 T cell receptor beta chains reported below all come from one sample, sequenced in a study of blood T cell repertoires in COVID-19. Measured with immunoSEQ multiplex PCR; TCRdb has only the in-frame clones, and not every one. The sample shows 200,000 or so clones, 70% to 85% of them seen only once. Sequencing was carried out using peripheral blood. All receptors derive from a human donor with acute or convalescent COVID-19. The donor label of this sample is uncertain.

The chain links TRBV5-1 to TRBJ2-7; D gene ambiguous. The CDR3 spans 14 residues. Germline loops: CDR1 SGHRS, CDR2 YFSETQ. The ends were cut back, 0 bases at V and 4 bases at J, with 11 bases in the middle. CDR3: CASSLAPGEYEQYF. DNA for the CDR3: TGCGCCAGCAGCTTGGCCCCAGGCGAATACGAGCAGTACTTC.

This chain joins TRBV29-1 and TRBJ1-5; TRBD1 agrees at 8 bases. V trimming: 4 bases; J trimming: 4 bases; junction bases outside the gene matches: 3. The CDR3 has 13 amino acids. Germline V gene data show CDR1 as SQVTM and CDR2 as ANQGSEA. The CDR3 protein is CSVGTGWNQPQHF. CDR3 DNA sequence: TGCAGCGTTGGGACAGGGTGGAATCAGCCCCAGCATTTT. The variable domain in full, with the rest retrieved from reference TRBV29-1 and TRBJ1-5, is SAVISQKPSRDICQRGTSLTIQCQVDSQVTMMFWYRQQPGQSLTLIATANQGSEATYESGFVIDKFPISRPNLTFSTLTVSNMSPEDSSIYLCSVGTGWNQPQHFGDGTRLSIL.

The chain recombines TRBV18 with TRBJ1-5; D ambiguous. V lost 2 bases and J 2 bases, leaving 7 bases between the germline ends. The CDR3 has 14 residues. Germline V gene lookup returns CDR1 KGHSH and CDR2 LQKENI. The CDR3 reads CASSPLRGNQPQHF. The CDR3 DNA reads TGTGCCAGCTCACCATTGAGGGGCAATCAGCCCCAGCATTTT.

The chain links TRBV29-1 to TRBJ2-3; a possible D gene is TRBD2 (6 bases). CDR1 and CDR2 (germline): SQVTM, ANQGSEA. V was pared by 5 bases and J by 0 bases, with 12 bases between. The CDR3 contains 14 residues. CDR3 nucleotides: TGCAGCGTTCAAGCGGCGGGAAGCACAGATACGCAGTATTTT. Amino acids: CSVQAAGSTDTQYF.